A selection of T cell receptor beta chains follows, all from one sample in a study of T-cell memory formation after mild COVID-19. MiXCR, run by TCRdb on the 5' RACE reads, gives a single entry per CDR3 protein. The sample records approximately 250,000 distinct CDR3 sequences, 16% being singletons. The sample consisted of PBMCs or a T cell subset sorted from them (not recorded which). The receptors derive from a man aged 18 to 30 who had mild COVID-19 (a few samples of this study predate the infection). Cell type and time point are not known. Both conserved end residues are part of each CDR3. A D gene is named only where the DNA matches it firmly. The size entry is marked missing in some rows and otherwise reads once, few, many or a size class.

d_call: NA
clone_size: many
j_call: TRBJ2-3
v_call: TRBV5-1
cdr3_nt: TGCGCCAGCAGCGAGGGGATTTCGAGCACAGATACGCAGTATTTT
cdr3_aa: CASSEGISSTDTQYF

d_call: NA
clone_size: NA
j_call: TRBJ1-1
v_call: TRBV9
cdr3_nt: TGTGCCAGCAGCGTAGGGATTAGGGACACTGAAGCTTTCTTT
cdr3_aa: CASSVGIRDTEAFF

d_call: TRBD1
clone_size: NA
j_call: TRBJ2-2
v_call: TRBV29-1
cdr3_nt: TGCAGCGTTGAATCTCAGGACAGGGGGAACACCGGGGAGCTGTTTTTT
cdr3_aa: CSVESQDRGNTGELFF

d_call: NA
clone_size: few
j_call: TRBJ2-1
v_call: TRBV10-3
cdr3_nt: TGTGCCATCAGCTCCTTTAATGAGCAGTTCTTC
cdr3_aa: CAISSFNEQFF

d_call: TRBD1
clone_size: few
j_call: TRBJ1-1
v_call: TRBV29-1
cdr3_nt: TGCAGCGGGGCTGGACAGGAGAACACTGAAGCTTTCTTT
cdr3_aa: CSGAGQENTEAFF

d_call: TRBD2
clone_size: many
j_call: TRBJ2-3
v_call: TRBV6-2/TRBV6-3
cdr3_nt: TGTGCCAGCAGTTATAAGCGGGGGAATCCGTGGTATTTT
cdr3_aa: CASSYKRGNPWYF

d_call: NA
clone_size: many
j_call: TRBJ2-3
v_call: TRBV4-1
cdr3_nt: TGCGCCAGCAGCCAAGAGGGGCTCCCTAGCACAGATACGCAGTATTTT
cdr3_aa: CASSQEGLPSTDTQYF

d_call: NA
clone_size: NA
j_call: TRBJ2-1
v_call: TRBV20-1
cdr3_nt: TGCAGTGCACCCTCCCGTTTGGGTGCCTACAATGAGCAGTTCTTC
cdr3_aa: CSAPSRLGAYNEQFF

d_call: TRBD2
clone_size: many
j_call: TRBJ2-1
v_call: TRBV12-3/TRBV12-4
cdr3_nt: TGTGCCAGCAGTTTGGGGGGGGACAATGAGCAGTTCTTC
cdr3_aa: CASSLGGDNEQFF

d_call: NA
clone_size: few
j_call: TRBJ2-3
v_call: TRBV4-3
cdr3_nt: TGCGCCAGCAGCCAACCCGGTAGCGGAGCTAGCACAGATACGCAGTATTTT
cdr3_aa: CASSQPGSGASTDTQYF

d_call: NA
clone_size: few
j_call: TRBJ1-2
v_call: TRBV12-3/TRBV12-4
cdr3_nt: TGTGCCAGCAGTTGGGGTCAAGACGCCATTGGCTACACCTTC
cdr3_aa: CASSWGQDAIGYTF

d_call: TRBD1
clone_size: NA
j_call: TRBJ2-2
v_call: TRBV11-3
cdr3_nt: TGTGCCAGCAGCCCCCAGACCGGGACAGGGGGCCCCGGGGAGCTGTTTTTT
cdr3_aa: CASSPQTGTGGPGELFF

d_call: NA
clone_size: few
j_call: TRBJ1-2
v_call: TRBV5-1
cdr3_nt: TGCGCCAGCAGCTTCAAGGGCTTAGGATATGGCTACACCTTC
cdr3_aa: CASSFKGLGYGYTF

d_call: NA
clone_size: NA
j_call: TRBJ2-2
v_call: TRBV7-2
cdr3_nt: TGTGCCAGCAGCTTAGGACAGACGATCTCAGGCGGGGAGCTGTTTTTT
cdr3_aa: CASSLGQTISGGELFF

d_call: TRBD2
clone_size: few
j_call: TRBJ2-5
v_call: TRBV10-3
cdr3_nt: TGTGCCATCAGTGACGGCCTAGCGGGGGGGGAGACCCAGTACTTC
cdr3_aa: CAISDGLAGGETQYF

d_call: TRBD1
clone_size: few
j_call: TRBJ1-6
v_call: TRBV6-1
cdr3_nt: TGTGCCAGCAGGCGACAGGGGGAGAATTCACCCCTCCACTTT
cdr3_aa: CASRRQGENSPLHF

d_call: TRBD1
clone_size: few
j_call: TRBJ2-7
v_call: TRBV7-9
cdr3_nt: TGTGCCAGCAGCTGGGGGACAGGTGGTTACTACGAGCAGTACTTC
cdr3_aa: CASSWGTGGYYEQYF

d_call: NA
clone_size: few
j_call: TRBJ2-5
v_call: TRBV5-1
cdr3_nt: TGCGCCAGCAAGTCGACCGGAGAGACCCAGTACTTC
cdr3_aa: CASKSTGETQYF

d_call: NA
clone_size: many
j_call: TRBJ2-1
v_call: TRBV7-9
cdr3_nt: TGTGCCAGCAGCTTAGGACGGGAGCAGTTCTTC
cdr3_aa: CASSLGREQFF

d_call: NA
clone_size: few
j_call: TRBJ2-3
v_call: TRBV7-9
cdr3_nt: TGTGCCAGCAGCCCGGAGACAGGGAGGACAGATACGCAGTATTTT
cdr3_aa: CASSPETGRTDTQYF

d_call: NA
clone_size: many
j_call: TRBJ2-2
v_call: TRBV12-3/TRBV12-4
cdr3_nt: TGTGCCAGCAGTTTTGTTACCGGGGAGCTGTTTTTT
cdr3_aa: CASSFVTGELFF

d_call: TRBD1
clone_size: few
j_call: TRBJ2-5
v_call: TRBV7-6
cdr3_nt: TGTGCCAGCACCCGACAGGGAAAAGAGACCCAGTACTTC
cdr3_aa: CASTRQGKETQYF

d_call: NA
clone_size: NA
j_call: TRBJ2-5
v_call: TRBV11-2
cdr3_nt: TGTGCCAGCAGCTTACGGGGGTTGAGGGAGACCCAGTACTTC
cdr3_aa: CASSLRGLRETQYF

d_call: NA
clone_size: few
j_call: TRBJ1-6
v_call: TRBV25-1
cdr3_nt: TGTGCAAGCAATTTGAACAGGAATTCACCCCTCCACTTT
cdr3_aa: CASNLNRNSPLHF

d_call: TRBD2
clone_size: many
j_call: TRBJ2-3
v_call: TRBV6-5
cdr3_nt: TGTGCCAGCAGTCCCCTGACTAGCGGATGGGATACGCAGTATTTT
cdr3_aa: CASSPLTSGWDTQYF

d_call: NA
clone_size: NA
j_call: TRBJ1-2
v_call: TRBV29-1
cdr3_nt: TGCAGCGTTGACCAGAGGGGTGGCTACACCTTC
cdr3_aa: CSVDQRGGYTF